The next 22 T cell receptor beta chains were all read from a single sample in a study of blood T cell repertoires in COVID-19. TCRdb keeps only in-frame clones here, not all; method: immunoSEQ multiplex PCR. The table includes 140,000 to 150,000 clones, roughly nine tenths detected once. Material: peripheral blood. These receptors were collected from a human donor in a cohort sampled during active COVID-19.

CDR3 region: CASSGPGVTYNSPLHF. CDR3 DNA sequence: TGTGCCAGCAGCGGGCCAGGGGTAACCTATAATTCACCCCTCCACTTT. J is TRBJ1-6 and V is TRBV5-6; possible D gene TRBD1, 6 bases. The CDR3 sequence is 16 residues long. V gave up 4 bases and J gave up 2 bases, with 13 bases separating them. CDR1 is SGHDT and CDR2 is YYEEEE in the germline V gene.

V gene TRBV2 combines with J gene TRBJ2-1; 11 bases are a match to TRBD2. Germline trimming cut 5 bases from V and 8 bases from J; bases unmatched to any gene: 11. The germline gives CDR1 SNHLY, CDR2 FYNNEI. This CDR3 has 16 amino acids. As DNA, the CDR3 is TGTGCCAGCAGTATAAATAGCGGGGGGGCCCGGTATGAGCAGTTCTTC. Translated, it gives CASSINSGGARYEQFF.

This clone appeared a single time. The CDR3 DNA reads as TGCAGTGCGCCGACAGACACTGAAGCTTTCTTT. This translates into CSAPTDTEAFF. The genes are TRBV20-1 and TRBJ1-1; the D gene is possibly TRBD1 (5 bases). Germline V gene data show CDR1 as DFQATT and CDR2 as SNEGSKA (reference sequence). This CDR3 comprises 11 residues. V was pared by 6 bases and J by 3 bases, with 8 bases between.

The chain is built from TRBV5-1 and TRBJ2-2; tentative D call: TRBD2 (6 bases). The CDR3 sequence is 15 residues long. Trimming cost V 0 bases and J 4 bases, with 10 bases left between them. Germline-derived CDR1 and CDR2 are SGHRS and YFSETQ. In DNA form, the CDR3 reads TGCGCCAGCAGCTTGGGCGGAGGGTTCACCGGGGAGCTGTTTTTT. Residues: CASSLGGGFTGELFF.

This chain uses TRBV3-1 (or the pseudogene TRBV3-2) with TRBJ1-5; D call uncertain. The ends were cut back, 0 bases at V and 4 bases at J, with 7 bases in the middle. Germline V gene data show CDR1 as LGHDT and CDR2 as YNNKEL (reference sequence). There are 14 residues in the CDR3. The CDR3 DNA reads TGTGCCAGCAGCCAAGATCTCGTTAATCAGCCCCAGCATTTT. Protein sequence: CASSQDLVNQPQHF.

The CDR3 sequence: CSAEWLYGYTF. DNA of the CDR3: TGCAGTGCGGAGTGGCTCTATGGCTACACCTTC. The genes are TRBV20-1 and TRBJ1-2, with D hard to call. Germline CDR1 reads DFQATT; CDR2 reads SNEGSKA (reference sequence). The CDR3 is made up of 11 amino acids. Trimming cost V 6 bases and J 4 bases, with 9 bases left between them.

This chain connects TRBV2 to TRBJ2-3, with D unclear. Trimming cost V 6 bases and J 3 bases, with 7 bases left between them. This CDR3 has 12 residues. CDR1 and CDR2 (germline): SNHLY, FYNNEI. The CDR3: CASRAGTDTQYF. For the CDR3, the DNA is TGTGCCAGCAGGGCCGGGACAGATACGCAGTATTTT.

This rearrangement joins TRBV7-2 to TRBJ1-4; D perhaps matches TRBD1 (6 bases). The germline CDR1 and CDR2 sequences are SGHTA and FQGNSA. This CDR3 comprises 14 residues. The V end was cut by 1 base, the J end by 8 bases, with 11 bases between. The CDR3 is CASSLVRGNEKLFF. In nucleotides, the CDR3 is TGTGCCAGCAGCTTAGTAAGGGGGAACGAAAAACTGTTTTTT.

This sequence joins TRBV19 and TRBJ1-1; the D is unclear. Germline CDR1 and CDR2: LNHDA and SQIVND (reference sequence). The CDR3 covers 14 residues. Deletions cut 3 bases from V and 1 base from J, with 9 bases between. The CDR3 spells CASSISRENTEAFF. CDR3 bases: TGTGCCAGTAGTATTTCGAGGGAGAACACTGAAGCTTTCTTT.

This sequence joins TRBV10-1 and TRBJ2-3; 8 positions match TRBD2. The CDR3 sequence is 16 residues long. With V trimmed by 0 bases and J by 4 bases, 6 bases remained unmatched. Per the germline V gene, CDR1 is WNHNN and CDR2 is SYGVQD (reference sequence). The CDR3 DNA is TGCGCCAGCAGTGAGTCGAGACGGACTAGCTCAGATACGCAGTATTTT. As protein: CASSESRRTSSDTQYF.

This sequence joins TRBV27 and TRBJ2-3, with TRBD1 as a possible D gene (6 bases). The ends were cut back, 5 bases at V and 0 bases at J, with 12 bases in the middle. The germline V gene encodes CDR1 MNHEY and CDR2 SMNVEV (reference sequence). This CDR3 comprises 15 residues. The CDR3 spells CASSRQAFSTDTQYF. In DNA form, the CDR3 reads TGTGCCAGCAGTCGACAGGCCTTTAGCACAGATACGCAGTATTTT.

The chain is built from TRBV18 and TRBJ2-7; D is possibly TRBD1 (5 bases). Trimming took 6 bases from V and 2 from J, leaving 14 bases between them. In germline, CDR1 is KGHSH, CDR2 LQKENI. CDR3 length: 14 amino acids. The CDR3 protein is CASSRSQETYEQYF. In DNA, the CDR3 is TGTGCCAGCTCCCGTTCACAGGAAACCTACGAGCAGTACTTC.

The rearrangement links TRBV11-3 to TRBJ2-3, with D possibly matching TRBD2 (6 bases). The CDR3 totals 16 residues. V lost 4 bases, J lost 0 bases, and 14 bases lay in between. Germline CDR1 SGHNT, CDR2 YENEEA. Written as DNA, the CDR3 is TGTGCCAGCAGCTCCCGTGTGGAGGGTAGCACAGATACGCAGTATTTT. Translation gives CASSSRVEGSTDTQYF. The full variable domain, completed using reference TRBV11-3 and TRBJ2-3, is EAGVVQSPRYKIIEKKQPVAFWCNPISGHNTLYWYLQNLGQGPELLIRYENEEAVDDSQLPKDRFSAERLKGVDSTLKIQPAELGDSAVYLCASSSRVEGSTDTQYFGPGTRLTVL.

This chain links TRBV2 with TRBJ2-5; D is possibly TRBD2 (6 bases). In germline, CDR1 is SNHLY, CDR2 FYNNEI. This CDR3 has 15 amino acids. V shed 4 bases and J shed 2 bases, with 14 bases lying between them. This CDR3 reads CASSGYGTAQETQYF. The CDR3 nucleotides read TGTGCCAGCAGTGGGTATGGGACTGCACAAGAGACCCAGTACTTC.

Points on this clone: Other nucleotide sequences in the sample specify the same CDR3. The chain employs TRBV5-1 and TRBJ2-5, with TRBD2 identical over 9 bases. Germline V gene data show CDR1 as SGHRS and CDR2 as YFSETQ. V shed 0 bases, J shed 1 base, and the junction held 4 bases outside the gene matches. The CDR3 is made up of 16 amino acids. CDR3 residues: CASSLGSRGGQETQYF. For the CDR3, the DNA is TGCGCCAGCAGCTTGGGTTCGCGGGGGGGCCAAGAGACCCAGTACTTC.

The count of this clone is one. The chain is built from TRBV6-4 and TRBJ2-5; TRBD2 agrees at 7 bases. The CDR3 totals 15 residues. Trimming removed 5 bases from V and 5 bases from J; junction bases left unmatched: 11. Germline CDR1 is MRHNA and CDR2 is SNTAGT. The CDR3 is CASSLTSGEGETQYF. The CDR3 region has the DNA TGTGCCAGCAGTCTCACGTCGGGGGAGGGGGAGACCCAGTACTTC.

This chain links TRBV14 with TRBJ1-5; D uncertain. V was clipped by 2 bases and J by 2 bases, with 4 bases between them. This CDR3 has 13 residues. Germline CDR1 reads SGHDN; CDR2 reads FVKESK. CDR3 loop: CASSQSGNQPQHF. The CDR3 region has the DNA TGTGCCAGCAGCCAATCAGGCAATCAGCCCCAGCATTTT. The full variable domain, rest sourced from reference TRBV14 and TRBJ1-5, is EAGVTQFPSHSVIEKGQTVTLRCDPISGHDNLYWYRRVMGKEIKFLLHFVKESKQDESGMPNNRFLAERTGGTYSTLKVQPAELEDSGVYFCASSQSGNQPQHFGDGTRLSIL.

The V gene is TRBV7-2, the J gene TRBJ1-3; D might be TRBD1 (6 bases). The CDR3 is made up of 15 amino acids. Germline V gene data show CDR1 as SGHTA and CDR2 as FQGNSA. Trimming left V 5 bases short and J 2 bases short, with 13 bases between. CDR3 bases: TGTGCCAGCAGCCCCAGCACAGGGACTGGAAACACCATATATTTT. Translating it yields CASSPSTGTGNTIYF.

This clone was found once. V usage is TRBV12-3 or TRBV12-4 and J usage is TRBJ1-6, with D unresolved. The CDR3 length is 13 residues. The V end was cut by 1 base, the J end by 9 bases, with 7 bases between. The CDR3 DNA reads as TGTGCCAGCAGTTTAGGCGGGAGTTCACCCCTCCACTTT. Its protein product is CASSLGGSSPLHF.

There are a few counts of this clone. This chain connects TRBV7-9 to TRBJ1-1; D possibly corresponds to TRBD1 (5 bases). From germline, CDR1 is SEHNR and CDR2 FQNEAQ (reference sequence). Trimming took off 4 bases at V and 0 bases at J, with 6 bases between the two ends. The CDR3 sequence is 13 residues long. CDR3: CASSSTVNTEAFF. The CDR3 bases are TGTGCCAGCAGCTCGACAGTGAACACTGAAGCTTTCTTT.

This sequence joins TRBV10-2 and TRBJ1-2; a weak D match, TRBD1 (6 bases). Trimming took 2 bases from V and 4 from J, leaving 14 bases between them. CDR1 and CDR2 (germline): WSHSY, SAAADI. The CDR3 length is 15 residues. The CDR3 spells CASSEPSDRFYGYTF. Written as DNA, the CDR3 is TGCGCCAGCAGTGAGCCCTCCGACAGGTTCTATGGCTACACCTTC.

The chain recombines TRBV9 with TRBJ1-2; D not resolved. This CDR3 is 13 amino acids long. V gave up 3 bases and J gave up 6 bases, with 12 bases separating them. Germline CDR1 and CDR2: SGDLS and YYNGEE. CDR3 bases: TGTGCCAGCAGCGCAGGTGAGGGAGATGGCTACACCTTC. The encoded protein is CASSAGEGDGYTF. The variable domain in full, with the rest retrieved from reference TRBV9 and TRBJ1-2, is DSGVTQTPKHLITATGQRVTLRCSPRSGDLSVYWYQQSLDQGLQFLIQYYNGEERAKGNILERFSAQQFPDLHSELNLSSLELGDSALYFCASSAGEGDGYTFGSGTRLTVV.